These 18 T cell receptor beta chains came from one sample sequenced in a study of OX40 agonist ivuxolimab in advanced cancers. Repertoires were generated with immunoSEQ multiplex PCR, while TCRdb's copy carries only in-frame clones and drops some. The sample holds 90,000 to 100,000 clones, 89% seen once. The specimen comprised CD4+ or CD8+ T cells sorted from blood, sampled in a trial of the OX40 agonist ivuxolimab. Receptor source: an adult with an advanced solid tumor such as melanoma, head and neck, liver or kidney cancer.

This clone has only one observation. This chain uses TRBV5-1 with TRBJ1-1; no reliable D call. The CDR3 is 17 residues long. Looked up from germline, CDR1 is SGHRS and CDR2 is YFSETQ. Trimming stripped 0 bases from V and 0 bases from J, with 15 bases between. The CDR3 coding sequence is TGCGCCAGCAGCTTGGTGACGGGGTTTGTCATGAACACTGAAGCTTTCTTT. It is translated as CASSLVTGFVMNTEAFF.

The V call is TRBV7-3, the J call TRBJ2-1; 8 nucleotides align to TRBD2. There are 15 residues in the CDR3. The ends lost 5 bases at V and 5 bases at J; junction bases unmatched: 8. Looked up from germline, CDR1 is SGHTA and CDR2 is FQGTGA. The CDR3 sequence is CASSPGLARNNEQFF. The CDR3 DNA is TGTGCCAGCAGCCCTGGACTAGCCCGAAACAATGAGCAGTTCTTC. Full variable domain (rest looked up from reference TRBV7-3 and TRBJ2-1): GAGVSQTPSNKVTEKGKYVELRCDPISGHTALYWYRQSLGQGPEFLIYFQGTGAADDSGLPNDRFFAVRPEGSVSTLKIQRTERGDSAVYLCASSPGLARNNEQFFGPGTRLTVL.

J is TRBJ2-7 and V is TRBV6-5; D is perhaps TRBD1 or TRBD2 (7 bases each). Trimming cost V 5 bases and J 4 bases, with 18 bases left between them. Per germline, CDR1 MNHEY and CDR2 SVGAGI. This CDR3 has 15 residues. The DNA of the CDR3 is TGTGCCAGCAGTGTCCGACAGGGAGGGATTTACGAGCAGTACTTC. Translated: CASSVRQGGIYEQYF.

This clone has a single count. This sequence joins TRBV4-1 and TRBJ1-5; TRBD1 aligns across 8 bases. This CDR3 comprises 18 residues. Trimming took 0 bases from V and 2 from J; bases not matched to a gene: 9. CDR1 and CDR2 from the germline V gene are MGHRA and YSYEKL. The CDR3 DNA follows: TGCGCCAGCAGCCAAGATCGTTTGGGACAGGAAGGCAATCAGCCCCAGCATTTT. Protein sequence: CASSQDRLGQEGNQPQHF.

This chain connects TRBV5-1 to TRBJ1-2, with a possible D match to TRBD1 (5 bases). The CDR3 has 12 amino acids. The V gene's germline CDR1 is SGHRS and CDR2 YFSETQ. V gave up 2 bases and J gave up 9 bases, with 11 bases separating them. CDR3: CASSLSRGSYTF. CDR3 nucleotides: TGCGCCAGCAGCTTAAGTCGGGGCAGCTACACCTTC.

The chain recombines TRBV7-9 with TRBJ2-5, with D perhaps TRBD2 (5 bases). The J call is in doubt because the DNA end fits TRBJ2-7 better. This CDR3 spans 13 amino acids. In germline, CDR1 is SEHNR, CDR2 FQNEAQ (reference sequence). As DNA, the CDR3 is TGTGCCAGCAGTCAAACTAGCTCCTACGAGCAGTACTTC. Protein sequence: CASSQTSSYEQYF.

This rearrangement joins TRBV30 to TRBJ2-3; 7 bases are shared with TRBD1. The CDR3 length is 13 residues. The germline CDR1 and CDR2 sequences are GTSNPN and SVGIG (reference sequence). With 8 bases clipped from V and 3 bases from J, the junction kept 8 bases outside the gene matches. The CDR3 sequence is CARTGPGTDTQYF. The CDR3, as DNA: TGTGCCCGGACAGGTCCTGGAACAGATACGCAGTATTTT.

J is TRBJ1-1 and V is TRBV7-8; the D gene is possibly TRBD1 (5 bases). Per germline, CDR1 SGHVS and CDR2 FQNEAQ. CDR3 length: 14 residues. V was pared by 5 bases and J by 1 base, with 11 bases between. DNA for the CDR3: TGTGCCAGCAGCCTGGGGACGGCGAACACTGAAGCTTTCTTT. Translation gives CASSLGTANTEAFF.

Only a few counts were recorded for this clone. The chain joins TRBV7-2 to TRBJ2-5; TRBD2 matches 9 bases. V gave up 0 bases and J gave up 4 bases; unmatched junction bases: 6. Germline V lookup: CDR1 SGHTA, CDR2 FQGNSA. The CDR3 loop spans 16 amino acids. The CDR3 nucleotides are TGTGCCAGCAGCTTAGCGGCCGGGACTAGCCTAGAGACCCAGTACTTC. Translating gives CASSLAAGTSLETQYF.

The chain uses TRBV19 and TRBJ2-2, with D possibly matching TRBD2 (7 bases). Germline V gives CDR1 LNHDA, CDR2 SQIVND (reference sequence). CDR3 length equals 17 residues. The V end lost 6 bases, the J end lost 4 bases, and 21 bases lay between the germline ends. CDR3 bases: TGTGCCAGTAGCCCCAATTCGGGGGGCTTAGGCACCGGGGAGCTGTTTTTT. Amino acid sequence: CASSPNSGGLGTGELFF.

This rearrangement joins TRBV7-9 to TRBJ2-7, with D hard to call. V shed 5 bases and J shed 2 bases, with 13 bases lying between them. Germline V gives CDR1 SEHNR, CDR2 FQNEAQ (reference sequence). The CDR3 loop spans 14 amino acids. The CDR3 bases are TGTGCCAGCAGCCTACGGGCGGATACCTACGAGCAGTACTTC. This translates into CASSLRADTYEQYF.

The J gene is TRBJ2-2, the V gene TRBV19; 8 bases map to TRBD1. The CDR3 covers 15 residues. J was trimmed by 2 bases and V by 9 bases; bases with no gene match: 8. The V gene's germline CDR1 is LNHDA and CDR2 SQIVND (reference sequence). Here the CDR3 reads CASCRQGLNTGELFF. As DNA, the CDR3 is TGTGCCAGCTGTAGACAGGGGTTAAACACCGGGGAGCTGTTTTTT.

This clone was recorded a few times. The chain has TRBV19 and TRBJ1-5; D remains unclear. The CDR3 has 15 residues. Germline V gives CDR1 LNHDA, CDR2 SQIVND (reference sequence). V gave up 3 bases and J gave up 8 bases, with 17 bases separating them. The chain's CDR3 is CASSMGRFTVEPQHF. CDR3 bases: TGTGCCAGTAGTATGGGCAGATTTACGGTGGAGCCCCAGCATTTT.

The chain combines TRBV25-1 with TRBJ2-1, with D possibly matching TRBD2 (6 bases). CDR3 length equals 17 residues. CDR1 is MGHDK, CDR2 SYGVNS, per germline. The V gene lost 2 bases and the J gene lost 0 bases, with 14 bases spanning the gap. The CDR3 sequence: CASSEPTWRGSYNEQFF. The CDR3 coding sequence is TGTGCCAGCAGTGAACCCACCTGGAGGGGCTCCTACAATGAGCAGTTCTTC.

The chain employs TRBV25-1 and TRBJ2-2, with TRBD1 as a possible D gene (6 bases). The CDR3 sequence is 15 residues long. Germline CDR1 MGHDK, CDR2 SYGVNS. V was trimmed by 2 bases and J by 4 bases, leaving 11 bases between them. The chain's CDR3 is CASSENQGITGELFF. The CDR3 region has the DNA TGTGCCAGCAGTGAAAACCAGGGGATCACCGGGGAGCTGTTTTTT. Using reference TRBV25-1 and TRBJ2-2 for the parts outside the CDR3, the full variable domain is EADIYQTPRYLVIGTGKKITLECSQTMGHDKMYWYQQDPGMELHLIHYSYGVNSTEKGDLSSESTVSRIRTEHFPLTLESARPSHTSQYLCASSENQGITGELFFGEGSRLTVL.

The V and J genes are TRBV6-6 and TRBJ1-2, with 7 positions matching TRBD1. The germline V gene encodes CDR1 MNHNY and CDR2 SVGAGI (reference sequence). The length of the CDR3 is 14 residues. The V and J ends lost 2 bases and 0 bases, in that order; junction bases with no gene match: 0. CDR3 loop: CASSYRGPNYGYTF. Written as DNA, the CDR3 is TGTGCCAGCAGTTACAGGGGGCCTAACTATGGCTACACCTTC.

The chain recombines TRBV27 with TRBJ1-2, with 9 bases that match TRBD1. CDR1 is MNHEY and CDR2 is SMNVEV in the germline V gene (reference sequence). J gave up 5 bases and V 8 bases, and 6 bases lay outside the gene matches. This CDR3 is 13 amino acids long. The DNA for the CDR3 is TGTGCCAGCTGGGACAGGGCTGAGTATGGCTACACCTTC. Protein: CASWDRAEYGYTF.

The chain joins TRBV27 to TRBJ1-3, with TRBD1 matching over 8 bases. Per germline, CDR1 MNHEY and CDR2 SMNVEV (reference sequence). V lost 3 bases, J lost 0 bases, and 4 bases stayed unmatched. The CDR3 has 16 residues. The CDR3 region has the DNA TGTGCCAGCAGTTTGTCAGGGGGCCCCTCTGGAAACACCATATATTTT. Translating it yields CASSLSGGPSGNTIYF.